The entry below gives a single T cell receptor (beta chain) sequence along with its context. V shed 0 bases, J shed 4 bases, and the junction held 5 bases outside the gene matches. The length of the CDR3 is 15 residues. Germline V gives CDR1 MNHEY, CDR2 SVGAGI. Measured with immunoSEQ multiplex PCR; TCRdb has only the in-frame clones, and not every one. There are 200,000 to 250,000 clones in the sample; 65% to 90% occur only once, and roughly 12% lies in the top ten. The entry originates in a study of blood T cell repertoires in COVID-19. Study details: PBMCs, B-cell-depleted T cells, or T cells were the source of the cDNA or gDNA that made up the material.

The chain is built from TRBV6-5 and TRBJ1-2; 7 bases are shared with TRBD1. The source is a man aged 50 or older with COVID-19, enrolled during active disease. Sequencing was done on a sample of peripheral blood. CDR3: CASSYSTGLGYGYTF. CDR3 in DNA: TGTGCCAGCAGTTACTCGACAGGGTTGGGCTATGGCTACACCTTC.